One and the same sample provided the 18 T cell receptor beta chains below, sequenced in a study of human T cells and chemical hapten exposure. Time point described: pre-sensitization, week 0. Treatment: therapeutic diphenylcyclopropenone sensitization with weekly scalp DPC. TCRdb reanalysed the RACE reads using MiXCR and keeps one entry per CDR3 protein. The sample records under 65,000 distinct CDR3 sequences, about 9.4% being singletons. The sequencing used whole blood, collected in connection with sensitization to the hapten diphenylcyclopropenone (DPC). These receptors all come from a woman aged 40 to 50 with alopecia areata. Some clones in this sample may be carry-over from other donors' samples.

This clonotype occurred many times. This rearrangement joins TRBV4-1 to TRBJ2-7, with D possibly matching TRBD1 (6 bases). Trimming took off 0 bases at V and 4 bases at J, with 16 bases between the two ends. CDR1 is MGHRA and CDR2 is YSYEKL in the germline V gene. This CDR3 spans 16 amino acids. CDR3 residues: CASSQDQQGVRYEQYF. The CDR3, as DNA: TGCGCCAGCAGCCAAGATCAACAGGGTGTGCGTTACGAGCAGTACTTC.

A remark on this clonotype: It may be a read error: a sequence one base away is much more abundant. V is TRBV12-3 or TRBV12-4 and J is TRBJ1-5, with TRBD1 as a possible D gene (5 bases). Trimming pared 5 bases from V and 3 bases from J, leaving 17 bases between. The CDR3 covers 16 residues. CDR3 nucleotides: TGTGCCAGCAGTGTTCGGGGCAGAGCGGACAATCAGCCCCAGCATTTT. As protein: CASSVRGRADNQPQHF.

Ten or more counts support this clonotype. V usage is TRBV28 and J usage is TRBJ1-6; the D is unclear. V was cut by 6 bases and J by 10 bases, with 16 bases left in between. Per germline, CDR1 MDHEN and CDR2 SYDVKM. This CDR3 region has 14 residues. CDR3 loop: CASRYSGRVSPLHF. The CDR3 bases are TGTGCCAGCAGGTACAGCGGCCGGGTCTCACCCCTCCACTTT.

This clonotype was seen many times. The rearrangement links TRBV6-6 to TRBJ2-1; a weak D match, TRBD2 (5 bases). The CDR3 is made up of 15 amino acids. Germline CDR1 reads MNHNY; CDR2 reads SVGAGI (reference sequence). The V gene lost 6 bases and the J gene lost 4 bases, with 16 bases spanning the gap. CDR3 sequence reads: CASSPPHTRYNEQFF. The CDR3 DNA is TGTGCCAGCAGCCCCCCCCATACTAGATACAATGAGCAGTTCTTC.

This clonotype came up many times. The rearrangement links TRBV6-2 or TRBV6-3 to TRBJ1-2, with 7 nucleotides matching TRBD1. Germline assignment: CDR1 MNHEY and CDR2 SVGEGT. V lost 4 bases to trimming and J lost 3 bases; unmatched junction nucleotides: 2. This CDR3 has 13 amino acids. CDR3 protein: CASSLGQDYGYTF. DNA of the CDR3: TGTGCCAGCAGTTTAGGACAGGACTATGGCTACACCTTC.

This clonotype was observed at least ten times. V gene TRBV2 combines with J gene TRBJ2-3; D gene unclear. V was cut by 6 bases and J by 2 bases, with 12 bases left in between. This CDR3 has 14 amino acids. CDR1 is SNHLY, CDR2 FYNNEI, per germline. The CDR3 reads CASRIPVSTDTQYF. The DNA for the CDR3 is TGTGCCAGCAGGATCCCTGTCTCCACAGATACGCAGTATTTT.

V gene TRBV6-5 combines with J gene TRBJ2-6; 9 nucleotides agree with TRBD1. The length of the CDR3 is 20 residues. Germline CDR1 and CDR2: MNHEY and SVGAGI. The junction had 11 bases not matched to a gene; V was cut back by 2 bases and J by 0 bases. This CDR3 reads CASSYMGQGLPNSGANVLTF. As DNA, the CDR3 is TGTGCCAGCAGTTACATGGGACAGGGTCTTCCGAACTCTGGGGCCAACGTCCTGACTTTC.

This clonotype was detected ten times or more. J is TRBJ1-1 and V is TRBV20-1; a possible D gene is TRBD1 (6 bases). The length of the CDR3 is 16 residues. Looked up from germline, CDR1 is DFQATT and CDR2 is SNEGSKA (reference sequence). V was trimmed by 3 bases and J by 0 bases, leaving 17 bases between them. This CDR3 is CSARMQGREMNTEAFF. CDR3 sequence (DNA): TGCAGTGCTAGGATGCAGGGGAGGGAGATGAACACTGAAGCTTTCTTT.

In this sample, this clonotype turned up many times. The chain uses TRBV7-3 and TRBJ1-6, with D unresolved. Germline V gene lookup returns CDR1 SGHTA and CDR2 FQGTGA. Between the trimmed V and J ends, which lost 2 bases and 7 bases, there was a span of 9 bases. The CDR3 has 14 residues. The CDR3 DNA is TGTGCCAGCAGCTTAGGCGGTCCCAATTCACCCCTCCACTTT. Translation: CASSLGGPNSPLHF.

This clonotype appeared many times. The chain carries TRBV3-1 and TRBJ1-2; D call uncertain. V was clipped by 0 bases and J by 2 bases, with 13 bases between them. The CDR3 covers 16 residues. Germline V CDR1 and CDR2: LGHDT, YNNKEL (reference sequence). CDR3 nucleotide sequence: TGTGCCAGCAGCCAAGATAAAGCACAGTTGAACTATGGCTACACCTTC. Protein product: CASSQDKAQLNYGYTF.

The chain has TRBV29-1 and TRBJ2-7; the match to TRBD1 covers 7 bases. Trimming at V came to 6 bases and at J to 3 bases, leaving 8 bases not matched to a gene. The CDR3 is made up of 13 amino acids. Germline V lookup: CDR1 SQVTM, CDR2 ANQGSEA. The CDR3 loop is CSVESRDSYEQYF. The CDR3 nucleotides are TGCAGCGTCGAATCCCGGGACAGCTACGAGCAGTACTTC.

This clonotype was detected ten times or more. The chain is built from TRBV7-8 and TRBJ1-1; D gene uncertain. Trimming left V 5 bases short and J 0 bases short, with 19 bases between. CDR1 SGHVS and CDR2 FQNEAQ come from the germline V gene. The CDR3 is made up of 17 amino acids. Here the CDR3 DNA reads TGTGCCAGCAGCCCACATGAGGGAGGGCGACTGAACACTGAAGCTTTCTTT. This encodes CASSPHEGGRLNTEAFF.

This clonotype was picked up many times. The V gene is TRBV6-4, the J gene TRBJ1-1; D might be TRBD1 (6 bases). Trimming took off 0 bases at V and 11 bases at J, with 13 bases between the two ends. The germline gives CDR1 MRHNA, CDR2 SNTAGT. This CDR3 contains 13 residues. The CDR3 is CASSDSTQGTAFF. DNA for the CDR3: TGTGCCAGCAGTGACTCCACGCAGGGGACGGCTTTCTTT.

This clonotype was seen a few times. The chain links TRBV15 to TRBJ1-5, with TRBD1 identical over 12 bases. Germline V CDR1 and CDR2: LNHNV, YYDKDF (reference sequence). This CDR3 is built from 14 residues. Trimming at V came to 8 bases and at J to 5 bases, leaving 4 bases not matched to a gene. The CDR3, as DNA: TGTGCCACCGTGGGACAGGGGGCATATCAGCCCCAGCATTTT. The encoded protein is CATVGQGAYQPQHF. Together with reference TRBV15 and TRBJ1-5, the CDR3 gives the full variable domain: DAMVIQNPRYQVTQFGKPVTLSCSQTLNHNVMYWYQQKSSQAPKLLFHYYDKDFNNEADTPDNFQSRRPNTSFCFLDIRSPGLGDTAMYLCATVGQGAYQPQHFGDGTRLSIL.

This clonotype was counted between two and nine times. The chain is built from TRBV28 and TRBJ1-2; 7 nucleotides match TRBD1. The CDR3 is 13 amino acids. J was trimmed by 2 bases and V by 6 bases; bases with no gene match: 3. CDR1 and CDR2 from the germline V gene are MDHEN and SYDVKM. The CDR3 coding sequence is TGTGCCAGCAGCCTACAGGGGAACTATGGCTACACCTTC. Residues: CASSLQGNYGYTF.

Relative to its sample, this clonotype is medium-sized. The chain couples TRBV3-1 to TRBJ2-1; 10 bases match TRBD2. This CDR3 has 20 residues. The germline V gene has CDR1 LGHDT and CDR2 YNNKEL (reference sequence). J gave up 2 bases and V 0 bases, and 13 bases lay outside the gene matches. CDR3 sequence: CASSQDASSGGLDPYNEQFF. DNA of the CDR3: TGTGCCAGCAGCCAAGATGCGTCTAGCGGGGGCCTTGACCCCTACAATGAGCAGTTCTTC.

Relative to its sample, this clonotype is medium-sized. The J gene is TRBJ1-5, the V gene TRBV19, with D unresolved. The germline CDR1 and CDR2 sequences are LNHDA and SQIVND (reference sequence). CDR3 size: 13 residues. V was cut by 5 bases and J by 7 bases, with 12 bases left in between. The CDR3 DNA sequence: TGTGCCAGTAGTTTGGTCCCTAGGCAGCCCCAGCATTTT. Translation: CASSLVPRQPQHF.

The chain combines TRBV12-3 or TRBV12-4 with TRBJ2-3; 9 positions match TRBD2. The V gene end was trimmed by 4 bases and the J gene end by 0 bases; junction bases not matched to a gene: 20. This CDR3 region has 21 residues. CDR3 nucleotides: TGTGCCAGCAGTTCGGTCTCTTGGGGACTAGCCGGGTGGGGTAGCACAGATACGCAGTATTTT. This sequence encodes CASSSVSWGLAGWGSTDTQYF.